These T cell receptor beta chains were read from a single sample in a study of T cell changes during pregnancy in multiple sclerosis. Profiling relied on immunoSEQ multiplex PCR, and the TCRdb table lists in-frame clones only, not all of them. Seen here are about 73,000 clones, approximately 90% observed once, and the top ten hold approximately 2%. The input for sequencing was peripheral blood, taken in the second trimester of pregnancy. The receptors originated from a female donor in good health, enrolled as a control in a pregnancy study. Each CDR3 is given with its conserved first and last residue. The D gene is left open where the match is weak.

>TRBD1|TRBJ2-7|TRBV28|13
CASSPPTGDEQYF
>TRBD1|TRBJ2-7|TRBV4-3|13
CASSPWTGDEQYF
>TRBD1|TRBJ1-1|TRBV18|15
CASSPRTGKNTEAFF
>TRBD2|TRBJ2-5|TRBV5-4|14
CASSRLAGQETQYF
>TRBD1|TRBJ2-5|TRBV25-1|15
CASSDPGQAQETQYF
>TRBD1|TRBJ1-1|TRBV4-2|15
CASSQDRDRVAEAFF
>NA|TRBJ1-1|TRBV9|13
CASTQGRDTEAFF
>NA|TRBJ1-1|TRBV15|13
CATSPTGGLEAFF
>NA|TRBJ1-2|TRBV7-8|12
CASSLGGYGYTF
>NA|TRBJ2-6|TRBV5-4|16
CASSLVTRSGANVLTF
>TRBD2|TRBJ2-1|TRBV4-1|15
CASSLSGGGYNEQFF
>NA|TRBJ2-5|TRBV6-1|13
CASSEGLSETQYF
>TRBD1|TRBJ1-6|TRBV28|16
CASSLFWTGAYSPLHF
>NA|TRBJ1-1|TRBV20-1|11
CSAQENTEAFF
>NA|TRBJ1-6|TRBV4-2|15
CASSQGDSRNSPLHF
>TRBD1|TRBJ1-1|TRBV27|13
CASLDRVGTEAFF
>NA|TRBJ1-1|TRBV6-5|15
CASSQRRVLMTEAFF
>TRBD1|TRBJ1-5|TRBV6-5|15
CASRESDRANQPQHF
>TRBD1|TRBJ1-1|TRBV29-1|15
CSVEDGRGQDTEAFF
>NA|TRBJ1-2|TRBV28|12
CASSPQRVSYTF
>TRBD2|TRBJ2-1|TRBV2|14
CASSESGGINEQFF
>TRBD1|TRBJ1-4|TRBV4-3|16
CASSFLRGTGNEKLFF
>TRBD1|TRBJ1-6|TRBV6-5|13
CASSYDRVSPLHF
>NA|TRBJ2-1|TRBV15|15
CATSREPLTFNEQFF
>TRBD2|TRBJ2-3|TRBV7-2|16
CASSLGGLAGGDTQYF
>NA|TRBJ2-7|TRBV30|14
CAFTDMTRSYEQYF
>NA|TRBJ1-2|TRBV5-6|14
CASSLREGVHGYTF
>NA|TRBJ1-1|TRBV4-3|15
CASSQEPGGFPEAFF
>TRBD2|TRBJ2-2|TRBV30|16
CAWSLGLAGGRGELFF
>TRBD2|TRBJ2-1|TRBV28|15
CASRQETSGGNEQFF
>NA|TRBJ1-2|TRBV7-9|13
CASSLVQAHGYTF
>TRBD2|TRBJ2-3|TRBV10-3|15
CAISDPGLATDTQYF
>TRBD1|TRBJ1-5|TRBV5-1|15
CASSPSDRTNQPQHF
>TRBD1|TRBJ1-2|TRBV19|16
CASTYMPDRANYGYTF
>NA|TRBJ1-1|TRBV10-3|14
CAISGQAMNTEAFF
>NA|TRBJ1-6|TRBV5-4|13
CASSLPGNSPLHF
>NA|TRBJ1-5|TRBV30|15
CAWSLPTVSNQPQHF
>NA|TRBJ1-1|TRBV6-1|14
CASSDRWGWGEAFF
>TRBD1|TRBJ2-7|TRBV18|13
CASSQDRAYEQYF
>NA|TRBJ2-2|TRBV29-1|14
CSVGPRSNTGELFF
>NA|TRBJ1-3|TRBV29-1|14
CSDADIHSGNTIYF
>NA|TRBJ1-5|TRBV7-2|13
CASSSGPYQPQHF
>NA|TRBJ1-3|TRBV7-2|17
CASSLGPLSGSGNTIYF
>NA|TRBJ1-6|TRBV7-6|15
CASSRRVSGDSPLHF
>NA|TRBJ1-3|TRBV6-5|15
CASRPNGGPGNTIYF
>TRBD2|TRBJ2-3|TRBV4-3|17
CASSPRLAGEITDTQYF
>TRBD2|TRBJ2-2|TRBV11-2|14
CASSRGGSAGELFF
>NA|TRBJ1-2|TRBV28|14
CASSWAGTNYGYTF
>TRBD1|TRBJ2-7|TRBV11-2|15
CASSLSGTVIHEQYF
>TRBD2|TRBJ2-3|TRBV9|13
CASGTSGESTQYF
>TRBD1|TRBJ2-7|TRBV13|13
CASSFGTALEQYF
>NA|TRBJ2-1|TRBV6-5|16
CASSYSGRGDYNEQFF